A selection of T cell receptor beta chains follows, all from one sample in a study of T cell responses to AZD1222 COVID-19 vaccine. Sequenced by immunoSEQ multiplex PCR; TCRdb stores in-frame clones only, minus some. The data show about 44,000 clones, 75% to 85% seen once. The sequences come from peripheral blood, collected on day 0 of AZD1222 vaccination. Receptors originate from an adult in good health. CDR3s include the opening cysteine and the closing phenylalanine or tryptophan. Each record gives: clone size, J gene, D gene, V gene, CDR3 protein. A D gene is named only where the DNA matches it firmly. The size entry is marked missing in some rows and otherwise reads once, few, many or a size class.

medium-sized TRBJ2-3 . TRBV14 CASSPFLPGTDTQYF
once TRBJ1-4 . TRBV28 CASIKGGNSEKLFF
few TRBJ1-1 TRBD1 TRBV6-2/TRBV6-3 CASSYDGQGRVYTEAFF
. TRBJ1-1 . TRBV20-1 CSAPDPGAFF
. TRBJ2-7 . TRBV6-5 CASSYVGAYEQYF
. TRBJ2-7 . TRBV7-9 CASSLEGSAGAAYEQYF
. TRBJ2-5 . TRBV24-1 CATSDPRTGETQYF
. TRBJ2-7 . TRBV9 CASSPRDAYEQYF
. TRBJ2-7 . TRBV4-1 CASSQGQGFPYEQYF
. TRBJ1-2 TRBD1 TRBV12-3/TRBV12-4 CASSLPGGYGYTF
. TRBJ1-1 . TRBV5-4 CASSLELSNTEAFF